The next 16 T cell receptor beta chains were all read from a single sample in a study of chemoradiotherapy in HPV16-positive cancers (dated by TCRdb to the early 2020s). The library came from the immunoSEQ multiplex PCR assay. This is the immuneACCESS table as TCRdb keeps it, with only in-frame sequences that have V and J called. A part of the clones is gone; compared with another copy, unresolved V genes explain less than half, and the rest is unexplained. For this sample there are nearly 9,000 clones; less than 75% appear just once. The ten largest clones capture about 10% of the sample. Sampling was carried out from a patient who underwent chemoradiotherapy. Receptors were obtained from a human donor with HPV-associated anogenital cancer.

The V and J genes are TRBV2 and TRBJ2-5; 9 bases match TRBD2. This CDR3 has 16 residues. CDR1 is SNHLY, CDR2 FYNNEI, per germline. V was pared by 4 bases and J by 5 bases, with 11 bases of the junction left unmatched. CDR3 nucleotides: TGTGCCAGCAGTGTTTCAGCGGGGGGTGCTCGGGAGACCCAGTACTTC. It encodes CASSVSAGGARETQYF.

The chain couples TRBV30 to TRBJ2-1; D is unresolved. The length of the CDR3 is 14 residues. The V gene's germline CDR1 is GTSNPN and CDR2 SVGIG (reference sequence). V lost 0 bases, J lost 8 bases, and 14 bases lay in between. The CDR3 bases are TGTGCCTGGAGTGTACAACGCAGTGTTCATGAGCAGTTCTTC. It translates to CAWSVQRSVHEQFF.

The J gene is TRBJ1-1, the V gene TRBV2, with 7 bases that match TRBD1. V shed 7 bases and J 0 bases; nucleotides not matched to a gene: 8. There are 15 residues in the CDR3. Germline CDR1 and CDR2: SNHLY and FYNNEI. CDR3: CASIPSGQLNTEAFF. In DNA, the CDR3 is TGTGCCAGCATCCCTTCGGGACAGCTGAACACTGAAGCTTTCTTT. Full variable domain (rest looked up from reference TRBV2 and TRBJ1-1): EPEVTQTPSHQVTQMGQEVILRCVPISNHLYFYWYRQILGQKVEFLVSFYNNEISEKSEIFDDQFSVERPDGSNFTLKIRSTKLEDSAMYFCASIPSGQLNTEAFFGQGTRLTVV.

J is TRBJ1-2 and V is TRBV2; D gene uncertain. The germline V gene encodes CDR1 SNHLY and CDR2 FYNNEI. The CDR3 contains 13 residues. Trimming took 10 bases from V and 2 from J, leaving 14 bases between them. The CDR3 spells CATNLDGNYGYTF. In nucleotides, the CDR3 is TGTGCCACCAATCTTGACGGGAACTATGGCTACACCTTC. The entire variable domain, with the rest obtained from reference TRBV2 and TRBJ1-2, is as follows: EPEVTQTPSHQVTQMGQEVILRCVPISNHLYFYWYRQILGQKVEFLVSFYNNEISEKSEIFDDQFSVERPDGSNFTLKIRSTKLEDSAMYFCATNLDGNYGYTFGSGTRLTVV.

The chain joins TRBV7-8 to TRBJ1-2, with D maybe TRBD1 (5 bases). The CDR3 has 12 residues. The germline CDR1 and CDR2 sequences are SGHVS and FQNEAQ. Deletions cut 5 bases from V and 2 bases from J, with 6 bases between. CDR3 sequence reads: CASSRDNYGYTF. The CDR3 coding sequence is TGTGCCAGCAGCCGGGACAACTATGGCTACACCTTC.

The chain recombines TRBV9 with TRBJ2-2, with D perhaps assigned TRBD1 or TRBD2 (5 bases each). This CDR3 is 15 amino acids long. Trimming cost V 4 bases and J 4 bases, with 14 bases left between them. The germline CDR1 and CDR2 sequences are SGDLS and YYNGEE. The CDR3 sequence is CASSTRGEPTGELFF. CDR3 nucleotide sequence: TGTGCCAGCAGCACTAGGGGAGAACCCACCGGGGAGCTGTTTTTT.

CDR3 DNA sequence: TGTGCCAGCCTGAGAATTTTCCGAGAAAAACTGTTTTTT. Amino acids: CASLRIFREKLFF. The chain recombines TRBV2 with TRBJ1-4; D gene ambiguous. The germline V gene has CDR1 SNHLY and CDR2 FYNNEI. Trimming stripped 8 bases from V and 8 bases from J, with 15 bases between. CDR3 length: 13 residues.

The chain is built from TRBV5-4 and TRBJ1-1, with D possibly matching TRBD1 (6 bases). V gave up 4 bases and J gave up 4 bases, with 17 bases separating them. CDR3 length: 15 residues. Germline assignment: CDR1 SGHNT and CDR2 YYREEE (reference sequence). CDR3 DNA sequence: TGTGCCAGCAGCAGGGGAACAGGGCTCGCCACTGAAGCTTTCTTT. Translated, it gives CASSRGTGLATEAFF.

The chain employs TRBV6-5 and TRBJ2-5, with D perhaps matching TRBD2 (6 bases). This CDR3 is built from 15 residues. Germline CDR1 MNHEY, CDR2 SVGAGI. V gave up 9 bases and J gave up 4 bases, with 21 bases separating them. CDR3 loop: CASAGRLWTTETQYF. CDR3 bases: TGTGCCAGTGCAGGGAGGCTCTGGACAACAGAGACCCAGTACTTC.

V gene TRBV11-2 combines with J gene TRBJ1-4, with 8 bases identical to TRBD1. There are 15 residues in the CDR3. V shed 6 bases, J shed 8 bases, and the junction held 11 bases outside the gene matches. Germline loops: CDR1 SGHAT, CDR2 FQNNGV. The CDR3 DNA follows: TGTGCCAGCAGACACAACAGGGGGATAGGCGAAAAACTGTTTTTT. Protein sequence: CASRHNRGIGEKLFF.

DNA for the CDR3: TGTGCCAGCAGCTCTCGGGACACGGGACTCTACGAGCAGTACTTC. Residues: CASSSRDTGLYEQYF. The V call is TRBV5-4, the J call TRBJ2-7; either TRBD1 or TRBD2 may supply D (6 bases each). From germline, CDR1 is SGHNT and CDR2 YYREEE (reference sequence). CDR3 size: 15 residues. Trimming took off 3 bases at V and 3 bases at J, with 16 bases between the two ends.

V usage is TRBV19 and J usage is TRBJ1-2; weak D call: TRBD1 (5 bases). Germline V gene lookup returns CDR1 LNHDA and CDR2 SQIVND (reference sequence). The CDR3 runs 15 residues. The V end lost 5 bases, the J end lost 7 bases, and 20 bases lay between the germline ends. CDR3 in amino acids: CASSSNADRRGGYTF. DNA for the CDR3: TGTGCCAGTAGTTCCAACGCCGACAGAAGGGGTGGCTACACCTTC.

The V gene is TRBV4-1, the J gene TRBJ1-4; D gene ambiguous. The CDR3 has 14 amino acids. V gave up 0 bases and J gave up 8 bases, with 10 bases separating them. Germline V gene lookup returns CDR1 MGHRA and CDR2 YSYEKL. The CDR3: CASSQDLGQEKLFF. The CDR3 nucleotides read TGCGCCAGCAGCCAAGATTTAGGGCAGGAAAAACTGTTTTTT.

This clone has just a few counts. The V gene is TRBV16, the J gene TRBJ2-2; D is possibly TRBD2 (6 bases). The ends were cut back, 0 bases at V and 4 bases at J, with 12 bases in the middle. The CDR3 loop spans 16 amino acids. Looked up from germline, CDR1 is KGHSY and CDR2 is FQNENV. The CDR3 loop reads CASSQSGGAFTGELFF. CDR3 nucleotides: TGTGCCAGCAGCCAATCGGGCGGGGCCTTCACCGGGGAGCTGTTTTTT. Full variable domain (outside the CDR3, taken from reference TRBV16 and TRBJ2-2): GEEVAQTPKHLVRGEGQKAKLYCAPIKGHSYVFWYQQVLKNEFKFLISFQNENVFDETGMPKERFSAKCLPNSPCSLEIQATKLEDSAVYFCASSQSGGAFTGELFFGEGSRLTVL.

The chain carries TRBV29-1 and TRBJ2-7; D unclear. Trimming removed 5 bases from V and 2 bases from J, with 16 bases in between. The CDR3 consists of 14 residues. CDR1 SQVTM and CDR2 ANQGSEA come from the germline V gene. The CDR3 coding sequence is TGCAGCGTTACCACGACTCTTTACACCTACGAGCAGTACTTC. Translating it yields CSVTTTLYTYEQYF.

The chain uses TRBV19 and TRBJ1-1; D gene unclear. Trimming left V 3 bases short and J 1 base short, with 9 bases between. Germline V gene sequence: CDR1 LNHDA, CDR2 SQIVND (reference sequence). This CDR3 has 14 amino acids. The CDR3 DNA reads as TGTGCCAGTAGTATCGGGGAAGCGAACACTGAAGCTTTCTTT. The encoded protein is CASSIGEANTEAFF. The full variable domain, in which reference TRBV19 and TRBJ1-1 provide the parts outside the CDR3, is DGGITQSPKYLFRKEGQNVTLSCEQNLNHDAMYWYRQDPGQGLRLIYYSQIVNDFQKGDIAEGYSVSREKKESFPLTVTSAQKNPTAFYLCASSIGEANTEAFFGQGTRLTVV.